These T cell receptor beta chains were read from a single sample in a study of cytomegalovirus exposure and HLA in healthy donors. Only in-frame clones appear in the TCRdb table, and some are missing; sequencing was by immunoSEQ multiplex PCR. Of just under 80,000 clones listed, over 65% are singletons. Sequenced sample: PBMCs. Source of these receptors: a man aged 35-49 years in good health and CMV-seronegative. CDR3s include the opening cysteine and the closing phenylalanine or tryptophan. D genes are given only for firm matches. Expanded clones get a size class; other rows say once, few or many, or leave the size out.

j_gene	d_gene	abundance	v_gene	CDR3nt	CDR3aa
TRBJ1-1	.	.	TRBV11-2	TGTGCCAGCAGCTCCCCCCGGGGAGCGATGAACACTGAAGCTTTCTTT	CASSSPRGAMNTEAFF
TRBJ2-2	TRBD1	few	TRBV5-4	TGTGCCAGCAGCCTACCCCGGACAGGGGCGAACACCGGGGAGCTGTTTTTT	CASSLPRTGANTGELFF
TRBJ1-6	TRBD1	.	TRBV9	TGTGCCAGCAGCGCCCGGGACAGGGGGAATTCACCCCTCCACTTT	CASSARDRGNSPLHF
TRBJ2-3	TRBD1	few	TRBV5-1	TGCGCCAGCAGCTTGGGAGGACAGGGAACGAATACGCAGTATTTT	CASSLGGQGTNTQYF
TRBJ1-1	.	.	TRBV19	TGTGCCAGTAGTCCCCCCCGTAGAGGGCGATCGGATGAAGCTTTCTTT	CASSPPRRGRSDEAFF
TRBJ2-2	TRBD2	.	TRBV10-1	TGCGCCAGCAGTGAGTCGAGAGGACTAGCGGGAGAGTTGGCCGGGGAGCTGTTTTTT	CASSESRGLAGELAGELFF
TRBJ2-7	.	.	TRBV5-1	TGCGCCAGCAGCTTGGGAGGGACCTACGAGCAGTACTTC	CASSLGGTYEQYF
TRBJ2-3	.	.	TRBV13	TGTGCCAGCAGCCACTCGGGAGCGGGCCTCACAGATACGCAGTATTTT	CASSHSGAGLTDTQYF
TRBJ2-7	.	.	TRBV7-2	TGTGCCAGCAGCTGGAGGGAACTTTACGAGCAGTACTTC	CASSWRELYEQYF
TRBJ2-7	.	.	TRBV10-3	TGTGCCATCAGTGACTCCAGGAGACAGGCCTCCTACGAGCAGTACTTC	CAISDSRRQASYEQYF
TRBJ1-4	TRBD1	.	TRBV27	TGTGCCAGCAGTTCTCGACAGGGTGGGGGTCGGAATGAAAAACTGTTTTTT	CASSSRQGGGRNEKLFF
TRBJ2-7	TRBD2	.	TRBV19	TGTGCCAGTAGTATGACTAGCGGCACCTACGAGCAGTACTTC	CASSMTSGTYEQYF
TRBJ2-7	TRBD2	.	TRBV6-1	TGTGCCACCGGGACTAGCGGGACCTACGAGCAGTACTTC	CATGTSGTYEQYF
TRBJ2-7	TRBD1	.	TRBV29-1	TGCAGCGTAGAGGGGGACAGGGACGCTCGGCAGTACTTC	CSVEGDRDARQYF
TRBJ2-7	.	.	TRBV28	TGTGCCAGCCAAAGGGGCGTGGTGCAGTACTTC	CASQRGVVQYF
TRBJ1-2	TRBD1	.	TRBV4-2	TGTGCCAGCAGCCAACCGGGACAGGGTGCCGGTAGCGGCTACACCTTC	CASSQPGQGAGSGYTF
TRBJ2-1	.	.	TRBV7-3	TGTGCCAGCAGCTTAAACAGTTACAATGAGCAGTTCTTC	CASSLNSYNEQFF
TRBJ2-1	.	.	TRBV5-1	TGCGCCAGCAGCTTGGTTTCTAAATCGGTCAATGAGCAGTTCTTC	CASSLVSKSVNEQFF
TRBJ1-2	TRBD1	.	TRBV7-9	TGTGCCAGCAGCTGGACAGGGGTTTACACCTTC	CASSWTGVYTF
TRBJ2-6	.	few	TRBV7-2	TGTGCCAGCAGCACCCGGACAGACCGCTACTCTGGGGCCAACGTCCTGACTTTC	CASSTRTDRYSGANVLTF
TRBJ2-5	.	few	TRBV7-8	TGTGCCAGCAGCTTTCCCCGGGATCACCAAGAGACCCAGTACTTC	CASSFPRDHQETQYF
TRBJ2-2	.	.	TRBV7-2	TGTGCCAGCAGCTTACAGGGTAGGACCGGGGAGCTGTTTTTT	CASSLQGRTGELFF
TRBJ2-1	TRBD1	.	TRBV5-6	TGTGCCAGCAGCTTGGCGGGTGGAGGACAGGGGGCCCATGAGCAGTTCTTC	CASSLAGGGQGAHEQFF
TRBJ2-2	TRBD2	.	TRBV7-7	TGTGCTAGCAGCTCCGAGGGCCTAGCGGGGGTCGCGAGCACCGGGGAGCTGTTTTTT	CASSSEGLAGVASTGELFF
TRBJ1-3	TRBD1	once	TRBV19	TGTGCCAGTAGTCACAGGGGTTCTGGAAACACCATATATTTT	CASSHRGSGNTIYF
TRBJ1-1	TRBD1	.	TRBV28	TGTGCCAGCGGAAGGACAGGGCTGAACACTGAAGCTTTCTTT	CASGRTGLNTEAFF
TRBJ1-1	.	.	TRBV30	TGTGCCTGGAGTACACAGGGGAACACTGAAGCTTTCTTT	CAWSTQGNTEAFF
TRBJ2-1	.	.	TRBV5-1	TGCGCCAGCAGCTTGATAGCGGAGCGCCAAAATGAGCAGTTCTTC	CASSLIAERQNEQFF
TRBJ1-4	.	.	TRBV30	TGTGCCTGGAGACCCTGGGGCGTTCAAAAACTGTTTTTT	CAWRPWGVQKLFF
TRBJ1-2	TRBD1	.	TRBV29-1	TGCAGCGTTGGGAGTCCCGACAGGGGGGATGGCTACACCTTC	CSVGSPDRGDGYTF
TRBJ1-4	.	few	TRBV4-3	TGCGCCAGCAGCCAAGATTTACGAAGCTCTAATGAAAAACTGTTTTTT	CASSQDLRSSNEKLFF
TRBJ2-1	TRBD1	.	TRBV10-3	TGTGCCATCAGTGGGACAGGTTTGATGGGTGAGCAGTTCTTC	CAISGTGLMGEQFF
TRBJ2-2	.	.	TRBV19	TGTGCCAGTAGTATAATCTCAGGGGCGAACACCGGGGAGCTGTTTTTT	CASSIISGANTGELFF
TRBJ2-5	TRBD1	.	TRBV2	TGTGCCAGCAGTGAAACGGACAGGGGGCTAGAGACCCAGTACTTC	CASSETDRGLETQYF
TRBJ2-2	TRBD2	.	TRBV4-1	TGCGCCAGCAGCCAAGAGACTAGCAGAAGCCCTAACACCGGGGAGCTGTTTTTT	CASSQETSRSPNTGELFF
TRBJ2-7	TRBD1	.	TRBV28	TGTGCCAGCAATCCCGAGGGACAGGGAGCCTACGAGCAGTACTTC	CASNPEGQGAYEQYF
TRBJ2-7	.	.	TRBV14	TGTGCCAGCAGCCAAGAGTGGAGACGCGAGCAGTACTTC	CASSQEWRREQYF
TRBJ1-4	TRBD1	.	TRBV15	TGTGCCACCAGCAGAGCCAGGGGGGCAACTAATGAAAAACTGTTTTTT	CATSRARGATNEKLFF
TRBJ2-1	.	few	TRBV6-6	TGTGCCACCCGGAGGGAGCTTTCCTACAATGAGCAGTTCTTC	CATRRELSYNEQFF
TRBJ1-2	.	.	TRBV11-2	TGTGCCAGCAGCCCTGAGGGCTATGGCTACACCTTC	CASSPEGYGYTF
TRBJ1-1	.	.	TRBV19	TGTGCCAGTAAGTGGGGAGGGGGTTGGGGAACTGAAGCTTTCTTT	CASKWGGGWGTEAFF
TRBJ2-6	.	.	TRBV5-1	TGCGCCAGCAGCTTCGGGTCAATCTCTGGGGCCAACGTCCTGACTTTC	CASSFGSISGANVLTF